The source of this TCR beta chain is a study of blood T cell repertoires in COVID-19. Whole-study context: From T cells, B-cell-depleted T cells, or PBMCs came the material, which was cDNA or gDNA.

Source study methods: Scientists estimated how many nucleated cells there were by amplifying reference gene primers. The repertoire was sequenced with immunoSEQ multiplex PCR; TCRdb's copy has only in-frame clones and lacks some. Clone size and V and J calls were adopted from that table, with D and trimming inferred from the DNA. Of hundreds of thousands of clones in the sample, over 75% were seen once. Regarding this clone: Germline and junction disagree at one end, which may indicate a read error.

Recruits, aged 18 to 89 years, lived in roughly 22 US areas. Participants were placed into cohorts based on the clinical history they reported. CDR1 is SSHAT and CDR2 is FNYEAQ in the germline V gene (reference sequence). This CDR3 region has 16 residues. What was sequenced was PBMCs or T cells enriched from blood (not recorded which). This receptor was obtained from a middle-aged woman with acute COVID-19. The rearrangement joins TRBV7-7 to TRBJ2-1; 12 bases align to TRBD1. The CDR3 region has the DNA TGTGCTAGCAGCTCACAGCCGGGACAGGGGGCGAATGAGCAGTTCTTC. It specifies CASSSQPGQGANEQFF. The full variable domain, completed using reference TRBV7-7 and TRBJ2-1, is GAGVSQSPRYKVTKRGQDVTLRCDPISSHATLYWYQQALGQGPEFLTYFNYEAQPDKSGLPSDRFSAERPEGSISTLTIQRTEQRDSAMYRCASSSQPGQGANEQFFGPGTRLTVL.